Listed here are 19 T cell receptor beta chains from one sample, sequenced in a study of blood T cells in healthy people across ages (dated by TCRdb to about 2015). The library was obtained by 5' RACE. Reads for this sample came from an Illumina HiSeq 2500. A second PCR of about 7 to 12 cycles was run with a J-beta primer mix and a sample-barcoded 5' primer. TCRdb handled the public reads itself, with Q25 trimming in fastp and clone calling in MiXCR, and kept productive beta chains. Each CDR3 protein appears once, grouped with its most common genes and DNA. The sample profile shows around 990,000 distinct CDR3 sequences; less than 45% of them were found once. Of the sample, over 10% falls within the top ten clones. Sequences were obtained from blood. The source of these receptors is a man between 18 and 29 years old in good health.

This clonotype was counted many times. The rearrangement links TRBV6-2 or TRBV6-3 to TRBJ2-1, with no clear D. The CDR3 covers 15 residues. V lost 6 bases and J 2 bases, leaving 14 bases between the germline ends. CDR1 is MNHEY, CDR2 SVGEGT, per germline. The CDR3 loop is CASSNETSPYNEQFF. The CDR3 bases are TGTGCCAGCAGCAATGAGACTTCCCCCTACAATGAGCAGTTCTTC.

This clonotype has only a few counts. The rearrangement uses TRBV29-1 and TRBJ1-2; D unresolved. With 3 bases removed from V and 0 bases from J, the gap between germline ends came to 11 bases. CDR1 is SQVTM, CDR2 ANQGSEA, per germline. This CDR3 has 14 amino acids. In DNA form, the CDR3 reads TGCAGCGTTGAGTCTGCGATCGCTAACTATGGCTACACCTTC. It codes for CSVESAIANYGYTF.

About this clonotype itself: A junction end diverges from the germline sequence, so it may reflect a read error. This chain joins TRBV4-1 and TRBJ1-4, with a possible D match to TRBD1 (5 bases). CDR1 and CDR2 (germline): MGHRA, YSYEKL. This CDR3 has 15 amino acids. The CDR3 coding sequence is TGCGCCAGCAGCCAAGAAGACAGAGTTAATGAAGAACTGTTTTTT. Its protein product is CASSQEDRVNEELFF.

This clonotype turned up a few times. This chain connects TRBV20-1 to TRBJ2-3, with D perhaps assigned TRBD1 or TRBD2 (5 bases each). CDR3 length equals 16 residues. Per germline, CDR1 DFQATT and CDR2 SNEGSKA (reference sequence). V was cut by 2 bases and J by 6 bases, with 21 bases left in between. The CDR3 region is CSARRVGPILSDTQYF. CDR3 bases: TGCAGTGCTAGAAGGGTGGGACCGATTTTGTCTGATACGCAGTATTTT.

Of note for this clonotype: A junction boundary mismatches the germline segment, possibly from a read error. This chain joins TRBV12-3 or TRBV12-4 and TRBJ2-3, with D tentatively TRBD2 (6 bases). This CDR3 spans 15 amino acids. CDR3 region: CASSQAGIGADMQYF. CDR3 nucleotides: TGTGCCAGCAGTCAAGCGGGTATTGGGGCAGATATGCAGTATTTT.

This chain links TRBV7-2 with TRBJ1-1; the D gene is possibly TRBD1 (5 bases). The CDR3 totals 17 residues. Trimming pared 3 bases from V and 11 bases from J, leaving 28 bases between. Germline CDR1 SGHTA, CDR2 FQGNSA. In DNA form, the CDR3 reads TGTGCCAGCAGCTTTTCGTCTTTGCGGGGCGACCTAAAATTTGCTTTCTTT. It encodes CASSFSSLRGDLKFAFF.

This clonotype was counted between two and nine times. The chain is built from TRBV20-1 and TRBJ2-3; D is perhaps TRBD1 (6 bases). V was clipped by 3 bases and J by 2 bases, with 9 bases between them. From germline, CDR1 is DFQATT and CDR2 SNEGSKA (reference sequence). The CDR3 runs to 13 residues. The CDR3 nucleotides are TGCAGTGCTAGGGACAGCACCACAGATACGCAGTATTTT. It yields the protein CSARDSTTDTQYF.

The J gene is TRBJ2-2, the V gene TRBV12-3 or TRBV12-4; the match to TRBD2 covers 9 bases. The CDR3 is 17 amino acids. V shed 10 bases, J shed 1 base, and the junction held 13 bases outside the gene matches. CDR3 in amino acids: CANLMASGGQNTGELFF. DNA for the CDR3: TGTGCCAACCTCATGGCCAGCGGGGGGCAGAACACCGGGGAGCTGTTTTTT.

This clonotype was observed a few times. The J gene is TRBJ1-2, the V gene TRBV12-3 or TRBV12-4; 9 nucleotides line up with TRBD1. The CDR3 has 16 amino acids. V lost 0 bases and J lost 4; bases outside the gene matches: 6. CDR3 in amino acids: CASSLALGQGGYGYTF. The CDR3 DNA reads as TGTGCCAGCAGTTTAGCGCTGGGACAGGGCGGCTATGGCTACACCTTC.

This clonotype turned up a few times. The chain uses TRBV12-5 and TRBJ2-1; 7 bases align to TRBD2. CDR3 size: 12 residues. The V gene's germline CDR1 is LGHNT and CDR2 FRNRAP. The junction had 6 bases not matched to a gene; V was cut back by 4 bases and J by 12 bases. The DNA for the CDR3 is TGTGCTAGTGGTTATTCTGGGGGGGGGCAGTTCTTC. It specifies CASGYSGGGQFF.

V gene TRBV18 combines with J gene TRBJ1-1; the match to TRBD1 covers 10 bases. This CDR3 has 18 residues. Looked up from germline, CDR1 is KGHSH and CDR2 is LQKENI. Trimming removed 2 bases from V and 3 bases from J; junction bases left unmatched: 12. The CDR3 reads CASSPSDRGLPGYTEAFF. The DNA of the CDR3 is TGTGCCAGCTCACCAAGCGACAGGGGGCTTCCGGGTTACACTGAAGCTTTCTTT. The whole variable domain, filled in from reference TRBV18 and TRBJ1-1, reads NAGVMQNPRHLVRRRGQEARLRCSPMKGHSHVYWYRQLPEEGLKFMVYLQKENIIDESGMPKERFSAEFPKEGPSILRIQQVVRGDSAAYFCASSPSDRGLPGYTEAFFGQGTRLTVV.

V usage is TRBV3-1 and J usage is TRBJ2-7; unclear D gene. Germline V lookup: CDR1 LGHDT, CDR2 YNNKEL (reference sequence). V was trimmed by 0 bases and J by 2 bases, leaving 8 bases between them. The CDR3 extends over 14 amino acids. The CDR3 DNA reads as TGTGCCAGCAGCCAAGATCCCAACACCTACGAGCAGTACTTC. The encoded protein is CASSQDPNTYEQYF.

This chain uses TRBV5-1 with TRBJ1-1; 7 bases fit TRBD1. Germline trimming cut 0 bases from V and 3 bases from J; bases unmatched to any gene: 5. Germline CDR1 reads SGHRS; CDR2 reads YFSETQ. The length of the CDR3 is 15 residues. CDR3 residues: CASSLEAGGYTEAFF. The CDR3 region has the DNA TGCGCCAGCAGCTTGGAGGCAGGGGGTTACACTGAAGCTTTCTTT.

CDR3 sequence: CATSDFRQGPDTQYF. In DNA form, the CDR3 reads TGTGCCACCAGTGATTTTAGGCAGGGCCCAGATACGCAGTATTTT. The chain uses TRBV24-1 and TRBJ2-3; D may be TRBD1 (5 bases). Per germline, CDR1 KGHDR and CDR2 SFDVKD. The CDR3 covers 15 residues. V lost 1 base to trimming and J lost 4 bases, with 11 bases between them.

At least ten counts were recorded for this clonotype. This chain links TRBV5-1 with TRBJ2-3; D remains ambiguous. Germline V CDR1 and CDR2: SGHRS, YFSETQ. CDR3 length equals 15 residues. V lost 1 base and J 0 bases, leaving 9 bases between the germline ends. DNA of the CDR3: TGCGCCAGCAGCTTGACACCACCTAGCACAGATACGCAGTATTTT. Protein: CASSLTPPSTDTQYF.

The CDR3 spells CASQEGGFQETQYF. The CDR3 nucleotides are TGTGCCTCGCAAGAAGGGGGTTTCCAAGAGACCCAGTACTTC. The chain joins TRBV27 to TRBJ2-5; TRBD1 might be the D (6 bases). The CDR3 is 14 amino acids. The germline V gene has CDR1 MNHEY and CDR2 SMNVEV (reference sequence). Trimming removed 11 bases at V and 1 base at J, with 17 bases between.

There are a few counts of this clonotype. The chain couples TRBV13 to TRBJ1-5; TRBD1 matches 8 bases. This CDR3 is 15 amino acids long. V was clipped by 5 bases and J by 3 bases; unmatched bases: 6. The germline gives CDR1 PRHDT, CDR2 FYEKMQ (reference sequence). The CDR3: CASSLQGAPNQPQHF. The CDR3 DNA follows: TGTGCCAGCAGCCTGCAGGGGGCCCCCAATCAGCCCCAGCATTTT.

This clonotype occurred once. Sequence at one end of the junction differs from germline and may be a read error. V gene TRBV12-3 or TRBV12-4 combines with J gene TRBJ1-2; a possible D gene is TRBD1 (5 bases). This CDR3 has 13 residues. Here the CDR3 reads CASSVRGDYGNTF. For the CDR3, the DNA is TGTGCCAGCAGTGTACGGGGGGACTATGGCAACACCTTC.

As to this clonotype: A much larger clone differs from this one at a single base, so this may be a read error. CDR3 sequence: CATGPPGETQYF. In DNA form, the CDR3 reads TGTGCCACCGGACCTCCAGGAGAGACGCAGTATTTT. The genes are TRBV19 and TRBJ2-3; the D is unclear. The V gene lost 10 bases and the J gene lost 9 bases, with 17 bases spanning the gap. The CDR3 spans 12 residues. Germline assignment: CDR1 LNHDA and CDR2 SQIVND (reference sequence).